This passage covers 2 T cell receptor beta chains from one sample sequenced in a study of cytomegalovirus exposure and HLA in healthy donors. With 60 Vbeta and 13 Jbeta primers, the PCR was carried out. Assay used: immunoSEQ multiplex PCR; TCRdb lists only in-frame clones, some missing. The profile shows about 130,000 clones, approximately 85% of them singletons. Material for sequencing was PBMCs. The receptors here all came from a boy aged 5-17 years in good health and CMV-seronegative.

The CDR3 DNA reads as TGTGCCAGCAGCTTGGTTTCGGAGCAGTACTTC. Protein sequence: CASSLVSEQYF. The chain combines TRBV5-6 with TRBJ2-7; D is undetermined. This CDR3 spans 11 amino acids. Trimming took 0 bases from V and 7 from J, leaving 5 bases between them. CDR1 and CDR2 (germline): SGHDT, YYEEEE.

The J gene is TRBJ1-3, the V gene TRBV7-8; 8 bases agree with TRBD1. The CDR3 spans 17 residues. Germline values: CDR1 SGHVS, CDR2 FQNEAQ. With 5 bases clipped from V and 2 bases from J, the junction kept 11 bases outside the gene matches. The CDR3 loop is CASSRRQGSIAGNTIYF. The DNA for the CDR3 is TGTGCCAGCAGCCGAAGACAGGGGAGTATTGCTGGAAACACCATATATTTT. Using reference TRBV7-8 and TRBJ1-3 for the parts outside the CDR3, the full variable domain is GAGVSQSPRYKVAKRGQDVALRCDPISGHVSLFWYQQALGQGPEFLTYFQNEAQLDKSGLPSDRFFAERPEGSVSTLKIQRTQQEDSAVYLCASSRRQGSIAGNTIYFGEGSWLTVV.